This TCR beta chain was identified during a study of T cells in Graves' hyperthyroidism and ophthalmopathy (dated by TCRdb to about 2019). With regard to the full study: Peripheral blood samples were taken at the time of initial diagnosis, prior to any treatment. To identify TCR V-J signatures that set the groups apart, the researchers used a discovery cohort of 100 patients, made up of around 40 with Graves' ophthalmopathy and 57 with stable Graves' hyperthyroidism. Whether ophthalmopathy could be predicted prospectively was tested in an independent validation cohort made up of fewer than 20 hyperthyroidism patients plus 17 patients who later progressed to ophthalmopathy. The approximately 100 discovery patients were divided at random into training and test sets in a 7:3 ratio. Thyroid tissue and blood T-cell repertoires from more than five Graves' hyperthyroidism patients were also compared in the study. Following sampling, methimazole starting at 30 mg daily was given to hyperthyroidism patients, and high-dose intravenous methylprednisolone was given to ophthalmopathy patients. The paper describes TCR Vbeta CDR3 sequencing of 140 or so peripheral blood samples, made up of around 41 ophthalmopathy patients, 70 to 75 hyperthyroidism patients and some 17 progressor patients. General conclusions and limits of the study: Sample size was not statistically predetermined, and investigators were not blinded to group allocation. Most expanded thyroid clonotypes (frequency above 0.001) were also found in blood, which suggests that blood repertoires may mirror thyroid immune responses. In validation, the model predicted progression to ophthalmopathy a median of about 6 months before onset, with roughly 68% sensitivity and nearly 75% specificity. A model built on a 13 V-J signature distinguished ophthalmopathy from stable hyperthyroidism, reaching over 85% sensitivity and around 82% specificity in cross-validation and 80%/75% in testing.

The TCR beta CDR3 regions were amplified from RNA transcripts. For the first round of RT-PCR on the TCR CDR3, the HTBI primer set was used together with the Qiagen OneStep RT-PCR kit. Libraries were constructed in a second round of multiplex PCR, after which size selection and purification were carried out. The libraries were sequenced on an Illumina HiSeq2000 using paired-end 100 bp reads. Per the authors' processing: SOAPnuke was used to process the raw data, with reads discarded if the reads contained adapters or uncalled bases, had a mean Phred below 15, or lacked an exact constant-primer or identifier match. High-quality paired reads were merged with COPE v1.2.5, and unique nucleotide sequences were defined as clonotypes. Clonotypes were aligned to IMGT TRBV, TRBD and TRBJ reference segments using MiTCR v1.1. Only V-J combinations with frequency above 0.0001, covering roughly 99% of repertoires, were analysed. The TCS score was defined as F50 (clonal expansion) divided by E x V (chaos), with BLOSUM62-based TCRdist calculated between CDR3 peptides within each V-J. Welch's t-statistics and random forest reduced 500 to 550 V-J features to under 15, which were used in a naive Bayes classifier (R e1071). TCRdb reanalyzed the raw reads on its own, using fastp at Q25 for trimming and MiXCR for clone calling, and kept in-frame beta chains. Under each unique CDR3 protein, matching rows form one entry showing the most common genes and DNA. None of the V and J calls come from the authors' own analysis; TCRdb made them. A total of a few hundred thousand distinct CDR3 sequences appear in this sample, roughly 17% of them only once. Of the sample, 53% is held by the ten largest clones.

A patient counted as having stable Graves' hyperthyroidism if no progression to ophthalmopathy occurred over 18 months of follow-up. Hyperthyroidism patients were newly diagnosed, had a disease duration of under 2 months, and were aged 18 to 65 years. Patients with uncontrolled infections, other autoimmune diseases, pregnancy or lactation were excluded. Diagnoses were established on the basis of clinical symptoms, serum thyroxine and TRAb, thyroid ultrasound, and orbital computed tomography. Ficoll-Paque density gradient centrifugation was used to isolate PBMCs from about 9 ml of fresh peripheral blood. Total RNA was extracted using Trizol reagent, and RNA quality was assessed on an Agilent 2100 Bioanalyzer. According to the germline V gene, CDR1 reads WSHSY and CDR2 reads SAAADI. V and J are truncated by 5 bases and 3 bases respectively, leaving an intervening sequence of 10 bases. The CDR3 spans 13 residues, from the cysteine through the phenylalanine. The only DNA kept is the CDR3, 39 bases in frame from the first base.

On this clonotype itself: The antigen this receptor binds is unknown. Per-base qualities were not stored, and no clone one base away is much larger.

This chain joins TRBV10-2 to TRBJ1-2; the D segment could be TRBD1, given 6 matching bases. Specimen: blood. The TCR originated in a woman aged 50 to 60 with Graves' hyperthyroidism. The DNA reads TGCGCCAGCAGTACAGGGTTAGACTATGGCTACACCTTC. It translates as CASSTGLDYGYTF.